Listed below are T cell receptor beta chains from one sample, sequenced in a study of OX40 agonist ivuxolimab in advanced cancers. Sequencing used immunoSEQ multiplex PCR; TCRdb keeps in-frame clones, though not all of them. This sample yields roughly 70,000 clones, of which about 86% are seen a single time; under 3% belongs to the top ten. This specimen consisted of CD4+ or CD8+ T cells sorted from blood, obtained in a trial of the OX40 agonist ivuxolimab. These receptors were obtained from an adult with an advanced solid tumor such as melanoma, head and neck, liver or kidney cancer. Each CDR3 is given with its conserved first and last residue. Each record gives: CDR3 DNA, CDR3 protein, clone size, D gene, J gene, V gene. A D gene is named only where the DNA matches it firmly. Size is stated for part of the rows, as once, few or many counts, or as a class when the clone is expanded.

CDR3nt: TGCGCCAGCAGCCAAGGAGGGGCAGTACGCACAGATACGCAGTATTTT; CDR3aa: CASSQGGAVRTDTQYF; abundance: .; d_gene: .; j_gene: TRBJ2-3; v_gene: TRBV4-3
CDR3nt: TGTGCCAGCAGCCAAGTACAGGGGGCTAATTCACCCCTCCACTTT; CDR3aa: CASSQVQGANSPLHF; abundance: .; d_gene: TRBD1; j_gene: TRBJ1-6; v_gene: TRBV14
CDR3nt: TGTGCCAGCAGTGCTGGACAGTACAATCAGCCCCAGCATTTT; CDR3aa: CASSAGQYNQPQHF; abundance: .; d_gene: .; j_gene: TRBJ1-5; v_gene: TRBV6-1
CDR3nt: TGCGCCAGCAGCCAAGATACGGGGAGCTTTACCGGATCCTACGAGCAGTACTTC; CDR3aa: CASSQDTGSFTGSYEQYF; abundance: once; d_gene: .; j_gene: TRBJ2-7; v_gene: TRBV4-3
CDR3nt: TGCAGCGTTGACGGGGGGGCTGGGGCCAACGTCCTGACTTTC; CDR3aa: CSVDGGAGANVLTF; abundance: .; d_gene: TRBD2; j_gene: TRBJ2-6; v_gene: TRBV29-1
CDR3nt: TGCGCCAGCAGCCAAGCCCTGGCAGGCTGGAGACCAACTAATGAAAAACTGTTTTTT; CDR3aa: CASSQALAGWRPTNEKLFF; abundance: .; d_gene: .; j_gene: TRBJ1-4; v_gene: TRBV4-1
CDR3nt: TGTGCCAGCACCCCATGGGGGGATTACCAAGAGACCCAGTACTTC; CDR3aa: CASTPWGDYQETQYF; abundance: .; d_gene: .; j_gene: TRBJ2-5; v_gene: TRBV28
CDR3nt: TGTGCTAGTGGTTTGATACCGGGAAACACCATATATTTT; CDR3aa: CASGLIPGNTIYF; abundance: .; d_gene: .; j_gene: TRBJ1-3; v_gene: TRBV12-5
CDR3nt: TGTGCCAGCAGCACGGGGTGGGGGAACACCATATATTTT; CDR3aa: CASSTGWGNTIYF; abundance: few; d_gene: .; j_gene: TRBJ1-3; v_gene: TRBV11-3
CDR3nt: TGTGCCAGCAGTTTATCTTGGGCCACCGGGGAGCTGTTTTTT; CDR3aa: CASSLSWATGELFF; abundance: .; d_gene: .; j_gene: TRBJ2-2; v_gene: TRBV27
CDR3nt: TGTGCCAGCAGTGAACTGTGGACTGGGCCCCAGCATTTT; CDR3aa: CASSELWTGPQHF; abundance: few; d_gene: .; j_gene: TRBJ1-5; v_gene: TRBV2
CDR3nt: TGTGCCAGCACCTCAAAGGTCTACTCTGGAAACACCATATATTTT; CDR3aa: CASTSKVYSGNTIYF; abundance: .; d_gene: .; j_gene: TRBJ1-3; v_gene: TRBV6-1
CDR3nt: TGCGCCAGCAGTGACCAGGACTCAAACACCGGGGAGCTGTTTTTT; CDR3aa: CASSDQDSNTGELFF; abundance: .; d_gene: .; j_gene: TRBJ2-2; v_gene: TRBV10-2
CDR3nt: TGTGCCAGCAGCCCGCGGAGCGAAGGGCGGGGAGATACGCAGTATTTT; CDR3aa: CASSPRSEGRGDTQYF; abundance: .; d_gene: .; j_gene: TRBJ2-3; v_gene: TRBV4-2
CDR3nt: TGTGCCAGCAGCTCTCGCGGCGGGGGACCCTACAATGAGCAGTTCTTC; CDR3aa: CASSSRGGGPYNEQFF; abundance: .; d_gene: TRBD2; j_gene: TRBJ2-1; v_gene: TRBV7-3
CDR3nt: TGTGCCTGGGGTCCGGGGGGGGCAGGGACCCGTGGCTACACCTTC; CDR3aa: CAWGPGGAGTRGYTF; abundance: .; d_gene: .; j_gene: TRBJ1-2; v_gene: TRBV30
CDR3nt: TGTGCCAGCAGCTTCGGAGCTAGCGTTAGCACAGATACGCAGTATTTT; CDR3aa: CASSFGASVSTDTQYF; abundance: .; d_gene: .; j_gene: TRBJ2-3; v_gene: TRBV7-9
CDR3nt: TGTGCCAGCAGCCCTTTTGGCTCTGGAAACACCATATATTTT; CDR3aa: CASSPFGSGNTIYF; abundance: .; d_gene: .; j_gene: TRBJ1-3; v_gene: TRBV7-2
CDR3nt: TGTGCCAGCAGCCCGCAGACCGAGACCTACGAGCAGTACTTC; CDR3aa: CASSPQTETYEQYF; abundance: .; d_gene: .; j_gene: TRBJ2-7; v_gene: TRBV28
CDR3nt: TGTGCCAGCAGCTTGGGTCGTAGGGGGCTTCCCACTGAAGCTTTCTTT; CDR3aa: CASSLGRRGLPTEAFF; abundance: .; d_gene: TRBD1; j_gene: TRBJ1-1; v_gene: TRBV5-6
CDR3nt: TGTGCCAGCAGCCCCACTAGTATCGGGGAGCTGTTTTTT; CDR3aa: CASSPTSIGELFF; abundance: .; d_gene: .; j_gene: TRBJ2-2; v_gene: TRBV11-3
CDR3nt: TGTGCCAGCAGCTTAGGGGACAGGGATACGCAGTATTTT; CDR3aa: CASSLGDRDTQYF; abundance: .; d_gene: TRBD1; j_gene: TRBJ2-3; v_gene: TRBV11-3
CDR3nt: TGTGCCAGCTCATCGGGACTACAGAGCACAGATACGCAGTATTTT; CDR3aa: CASSSGLQSTDTQYF; abundance: .; d_gene: TRBD2; j_gene: TRBJ2-3; v_gene: TRBV18
CDR3nt: TGTGCCAGCACCCGAGGTTGGGAGACTGAAGCTTTCTTT; CDR3aa: CASTRGWETEAFF; abundance: once; d_gene: .; j_gene: TRBJ1-1; v_gene: TRBV9
CDR3nt: TGTGCCAGCAGCTTGGGGACAGAGCAGTACTTC; CDR3aa: CASSLGTEQYF; abundance: .; d_gene: .; j_gene: TRBJ2-7; v_gene: TRBV13
CDR3nt: TGTGCCAGCAGTGAAGGGGGGACCTACGAGCAGTACTTC; CDR3aa: CASSEGGTYEQYF; abundance: .; d_gene: .; j_gene: TRBJ2-7; v_gene: TRBV2
CDR3nt: TGTGCCAGCTCACCACCAGGACAGGGGCTCTCGGAGTTCTTC; CDR3aa: CASSPPGQGLSEFF; abundance: .; d_gene: TRBD1; j_gene: TRBJ2-1; v_gene: TRBV18
CDR3nt: TGCGCCAGCCTCCGAGACAGGGGATCTACCGGGGAGCTGTTTTTT; CDR3aa: CASLRDRGSTGELFF; abundance: .; d_gene: TRBD1; j_gene: TRBJ2-2; v_gene: TRBV5-1
CDR3nt: TGTGCCATCAGTGGCGACAGGCGAAACACAGATACGCAGTATTTT; CDR3aa: CAISGDRRNTDTQYF; abundance: few; d_gene: .; j_gene: TRBJ2-3; v_gene: TRBV10-3
CDR3nt: TGTGCCAGCAGCTTGGTAGGGATGAAGGATGGCTACACCTTC; CDR3aa: CASSLVGMKDGYTF; abundance: .; d_gene: .; j_gene: TRBJ1-2; v_gene: TRBV11-1
CDR3nt: TGCGCCAGCAACGTAAAAACCCCAGGGGGACGGGACTATGGCTACACCTTC; CDR3aa: CASNVKTPGGRDYGYTF; abundance: .; d_gene: TRBD1; j_gene: TRBJ1-2; v_gene: TRBV5-1
CDR3nt: TGTGCCGCGCAACAGGGGAACACCGGGGAGCTGTTTTTT; CDR3aa: CAAQQGNTGELFF; abundance: .; d_gene: .; j_gene: TRBJ2-2; v_gene: TRBV28
CDR3nt: TGTGCCAGCAGTGACTCGGCTGCGTCAGATACGCAGTATTTT; CDR3aa: CASSDSAASDTQYF; abundance: .; d_gene: .; j_gene: TRBJ2-3; v_gene: TRBV6-4
CDR3nt: TGTGCCAGCAGACGACAGGGTGGTGGCTACACCTTC; CDR3aa: CASRRQGGGYTF; abundance: .; d_gene: TRBD1; j_gene: TRBJ1-2; v_gene: TRBV6-9
CDR3nt: TGTGCCAGCAGCCAAGGACAGGGATGGGCAGATACGCAGTATTTT; CDR3aa: CASSQGQGWADTQYF; abundance: .; d_gene: TRBD1; j_gene: TRBJ2-3; v_gene: TRBV7-2
CDR3nt: TGCGCCAGCAGCTTTGGGGGCGGGTACGAGCAGTACTTC; CDR3aa: CASSFGGGYEQYF; abundance: .; d_gene: .; j_gene: TRBJ2-7; v_gene: TRBV5-1